The sequence of this T cell receptor beta chain was determined in a study of response to subunit inactivated influenza vaccine. The study, taken as a whole, reports: The authors proposed limited new T cell recruitment per seasonal influenza vaccination.

V lost 1 base, J lost 0 bases, and 7 bases lay in between. The CDR3 is made up of 14 amino acids. Germline CDR1 and CDR2: SGHRS and YFSETQ. TCRdb re-called the RT-PCR reads with MiXCR, one entry per CDR3 protein. The repertoire holds more than 450,000 distinct CDR3 sequences, with approximately 7.6% as singletons. Many counts were recorded for this clonotype. Its specificity is not known. V usage is TRBV5-1 and J usage is TRBJ1-1; no reliable D call. The sequence derives from a man aged 45-69 years who received an inactivated influenza vaccine. Sequenced material: PBMCs from blood, taken less than 30 months after vaccination. The CDR3 DNA reads TGCGCCAGCAGCTTGACAGCAGTGAACACTGAAGCTTTCTTT. Translation: CASSLTAVNTEAFF.